This TCR beta chain was retrieved from a study of blood T cell repertoires in COVID-19 (dated by TCRdb to the early 2020s). Regarding the research as a whole: Samples covering the acute and convalescent phases of COVID-19 were provided by collaborators in the United States, Italy and Spain. A de-identified subject ID, COVID-19 status, age in years and sex were almost always included in the sample metadata. The repertoires were made available in a free public database intended to serve as a resource for research on the immune response to SARS-CoV-2. The samples were drawn from the first 160 participants of the ongoing ImmuneRACE study and from some 1,300 subjects provided by 6 global collaborators. Where HLA class I and class II types were available, the types were taken from metadata supplied by the sample provider, not from assay-based typing. The material from the prospective study consisted of cDNA or gDNA derived from T cells, B-cell-depleted T cells, or PBMCs. Subjects who had been exposed to COVID-19, were actively infected with it, or had recovered from it provided the deeply sampled blood TCRbeta repertoires that made up the dataset.

Samples from volunteer blood donors who had recovered from COVID-19 were contributed by a second Seattle source. Whole blood was collected in K2EDTA tubes by collaborating institutions according to the institutions' own protocols. Collaborator samples were shipped for TCRbeta analysis as frozen whole blood, isolated PBMCs, or DNA extracted from either sample type. TCRbeta CDR3 regions were amplified from genomic DNA by means of the immunoSEQ Assay, a bias-controlled multiplex PCR. The paper's processing steps were these. Within the assay, amplification of reference gene primers was used to estimate how many nucleated cells each sample contained. To quantify the absolute abundance of each unique TCRbeta CDR3 rearrangement, sequence reads were collapsed and filtered. For each sample, productive Simpson clonality was calculated as the square root of Simpson's diversity index across productive rearrangements. TCRdb provides this immuneACCESS table in a form limited to in-frame rearrangements. Some clones are lacking; in checked studies, under half of them reflect an unresolved V gene, and why the rest are absent is not known. D and trimming come from the DNA, and the V and J calls and clone size come from that table. A total of a few hundred thousand clones appear in this sample, about 89% of them only once. Clones ranked in the top ten supply approximately 8.1% of the sample.

A word on this clone: Its antigen has not been determined. No base quality information exists; no much larger clone differs at one position.

The full study reports these points: How much clinical and demographic metadata was included differed by source and by participant, and the metadata was provided uncurated.

Including the terminal cysteine and phenylalanine, the CDR3 comprises 13 residues. The DNA shown is the 39-base CDR3, in frame from base 1. The germline V gene specifies SQVTM as CDR1 and ANQGSEA as CDR2. V was cut back by 4 bases and J by 5 bases, leaving a gap of 15 bases between them. The receptor comes from a woman aged 50 to 60 who had recovered from COVID-19. Sequenced: peripheral blood. The rearranged segments are TRBV29-1 and TRBJ2-7, and the D gene may be TRBD1, 5 bases matching. The DNA sequence is given as TGCAGCGTTGGCGTAGGGGCGGCCGACGAGCAGTACTTC. It is translated as CSVGVGAADEQYF.